Below, 26 T cell receptor beta chains from the same sample are listed, as sequenced in a study of read filtering for tumor transcriptome and immune sequencing. This library used around 400 ng RNA and molecular barcoded adaptors spanning alpha/delta and beta/gamma chains. MiXCR, run by TCRdb on the reads, gives a single entry per CDR3 protein. Of around 130,000 distinct CDR3 sequences listed, 13% are singletons. The sample consisted of a population of CD138-negative cells sorted from bone marrow. The receptors shown here come from a donor aged 40 or older with multiple myeloma.

This clonotype showed up many times. V usage is TRBV2 and J usage is TRBJ2-1; D call uncertain. Germline values: CDR1 SNHLY, CDR2 FYNNEI. Deletions cut 8 bases from V and 5 bases from J, with 7 bases between. This CDR3 spans 11 amino acids. Here the CDR3 DNA reads TGTGCCAGCCGGGTCAACAATGAGCAGTTCTTC. Amino acids: CASRVNNEQFF.

This clonotype was found a few times. The chain joins TRBV12-3 or TRBV12-4 to TRBJ2-2; 9 bases map to TRBD1. With V trimmed by 6 bases and J by 5 bases, 16 bases remained unmatched. The CDR3 runs to 18 residues. CDR3 bases: TGTGCCAGCAGGCATGGCGCTCCGGGACAGGGCTTTACCGGGGAGCTGTTTTTT. It yields the protein CASRHGAPGQGFTGELFF.

The rearrangement uses TRBV7-2 and TRBJ2-1; 11 bases are shared with TRBD2. This CDR3 is built from 17 residues. Germline assignment: CDR1 SGHTA and CDR2 FQGNSA. V trimming: 2 bases; J trimming: 7 bases; junction bases outside the gene matches: 10. The CDR3, as DNA: TGTGCCAGCAGCTTACCCCCTGGGGCTAGCGGGAGGAATGAGCAGTTCTTC. It codes for CASSLPPGASGRNEQFF.

This clonotype was observed once. Being one base from a much bigger clone, this may be a read error. Likely a read error: the CDR3 ends without its conserved phenylalanine or tryptophan. V is TRBV6-5 and J is TRBJ2-2; 10 nucleotides align to TRBD2. This CDR3 comprises 14 residues. With V trimmed by 4 bases and J by 6 bases, 2 bases remained unmatched. CDR1 is MNHEY, CDR2 SVGAGI, per germline. CDR3 in amino acids: CASSSLAGAGELFL. The CDR3 DNA follows: TGTGCCAGCAGTTCCCTAGCGGGAGCCGGGGAGCTGTTTCTT.

This clonotype was counted a few times. The junction differs from germline at one of its ends, possibly a read error. The rearrangement joins TRBV29-1 to TRBJ2-1; no clear D. CDR3 length equals 14 residues. The germline V gene encodes CDR1 SQVTM and CDR2 ANQGSEA. As DNA, the CDR3 is TGCAGCTTCGCACCCCTTAGGGAACTTAATGAACAGTTCTTC. Translation gives CSFAPLRELNEQFF.

This clonotype occurred many times. This chain joins TRBV5-5 and TRBJ2-3; D might be TRBD2 (5 bases). Germline CDR1 is SGHKS and CDR2 is YYEKEE (reference sequence). V was trimmed by 4 bases and J by 0 bases, leaving 15 bases between them. This CDR3 spans 16 amino acids. The CDR3, as DNA: TGTGCCAGCAGCCCAAGCGGAGGTACTAGCACAGATACGCAGTATTTT. Translated: CASSPSGGTSTDTQYF.

As to this clonotype: A read error is possible here, since a much larger clone lies one base away. J is TRBJ2-2 and V is TRBV7-6, with a weak D call TRBD2 (6 bases). Germline CDR1 reads SGHVS; CDR2 reads FNYEAQ. The CDR3 has 16 residues. CDR3 DNA sequence: TGTGCCGGCAGCTTAGTGACGGGAGCGACCCGAGGGGAGCTGTTTTTT. Encoded protein: CAGSLVTGATRGELFF.

This clonotype was detected many times. The genes are TRBV7-2 and TRBJ1-1; D remains unclear. V was trimmed by 4 bases and J by 0 bases, leaving 3 bases between them. The CDR3 loop spans 12 amino acids. Germline values: CDR1 SGHTA, CDR2 FQGNSA. CDR3 DNA: TGTGCCAGCAGCTCTATGAACACTGAAGCTTTCTTT. Its translation is CASSSMNTEAFF.

This clonotype appeared many times. The chain employs TRBV29-1 and TRBJ1-2; possible D gene TRBD1, 5 bases. This CDR3 is 12 amino acids long. Germline CDR1 SQVTM, CDR2 ANQGSEA. Trimming pared 7 bases from V and 5 bases from J, leaving 14 bases between. The CDR3 is CSAGGDKYGYTF. In DNA form, the CDR3 reads TGCAGCGCGGGGGGTGACAAATATGGCTACACCTTC.

This clonotype was detected many times. The rearrangement links TRBV10-2 to TRBJ1-5, with D possibly TRBD1 on 6 matching bases. Germline V gene data show CDR1 as WSHSY and CDR2 as SAAADI. Trimming took 4 bases from V and 1 from J, leaving 11 bases between them. The CDR3 spans 15 residues. CDR3 residues: CASSVGRGSNQPQHF. CDR3 DNA: TGCGCCAGCAGTGTAGGCAGGGGAAGCAATCAGCCCCAGCATTTT.

This clonotype was seen repeatedly, ten times or more. The chain is built from TRBV6-1 and TRBJ2-5; D not certain. The V end was cut by 4 bases, the J end by 5 bases, with 8 bases between. The CDR3 loop spans 12 amino acids. The germline gives CDR1 MNHNS, CDR2 SASEGT. Written as DNA, the CDR3 is TGTGCCAGCAGTGTAGTACGGGAGACCCAGTACTTC. It codes for CASSVVRETQYF.

This clonotype was recorded many times. V and J are TRBV4-3 and TRBJ2-1; possible D gene TRBD2, 6 bases. Deletions cut 0 bases from V and 9 bases from J, with 18 bases between. This CDR3 is built from 16 residues. Per germline, CDR1 LGHNA and CDR2 YSLEER. The CDR3 loop reads CASSQDDAGYSVEQFF. Here the CDR3 DNA reads TGCGCCAGCAGCCAAGATGACGCGGGGTATTCGGTTGAGCAGTTCTTC.

In this sample, this clonotype turned up a few times. The rearrangement links TRBV4-3 to TRBJ2-7, with D unclear. The CDR3 covers 14 residues. V gave up 0 bases and J gave up 8 bases, with 14 bases separating them. Per the germline V gene, CDR1 is LGHNA and CDR2 is YSLEER. Written as DNA, the CDR3 is TGCGCCAGCAGCCAAGATCCCTCCGTGGAAAAGCAGTACTTC. Amino acid sequence: CASSQDPSVEKQYF.

This clonotype was found many times. The V and J genes are TRBV20-1 and TRBJ2-5; D is perhaps TRBD2 (6 bases). Looked up from germline, CDR1 is DFQATT and CDR2 is SNEGSKA (reference sequence). Trimming cost V 6 bases and J 0 bases, with 11 bases left between them. The CDR3 consists of 13 residues. CDR3 protein: CSAYLANQETQYF. CDR3 nucleotides: TGCAGTGCGTACCTAGCGAACCAAGAGACCCAGTACTTC.

This chain connects TRBV30 to TRBJ2-7, with D perhaps TRBD1 or TRBD2 (6 bases each). The CDR3 contains 13 residues. The V gene lost 2 bases and the J gene lost 7 bases, with 15 bases spanning the gap. Germline V gene data show CDR1 as GTSNPN and CDR2 as SVGIG (reference sequence). The CDR3 nucleotides read TGTGCCTGGAGTAGGGGGGCCCTTGGGGAGCAGTACTTC. Its translation: CAWSRGALGEQYF.

Remarks on this clonotype: A read error may produce the germline difference seen at one junction end. The chain has TRBV29-1 and TRBJ2-1, with TRBD2 matching over 7 bases. The CDR3 is made up of 12 amino acids. The germline V gene has CDR1 SQVTM and CDR2 ANQGSEA. The CDR3 DNA reads TGCGGCGTTGCACCAGGCGGGGGTGAGCAGTCCTTC. Translating it yields CGVAPGGGEQSF.

Comments on this clonotype: This may stem from a read error, because a much larger clone lies one nucleotide away. J is TRBJ1-2 and V is TRBV27; 8 bases map to TRBD1. V lost 10 bases to trimming and J lost 4 bases; unmatched junction nucleotides: 11. From germline, CDR1 is MNHEY and CDR2 SMNVEV (reference sequence). This CDR3 is built from 14 residues. CDR3 loop: CAISPDRVGYGYTF. In nucleotides, the CDR3 is TGTGCCATCAGCCCGGACAGGGTTGGCTATGGCTACACCTTC.

This clonotype was recorded many times. The chain carries TRBV10-2 and TRBJ1-1, with 12 bases lining up with TRBD1. The CDR3 runs 14 residues. Germline V gives CDR1 WSHSY, CDR2 SAAADI. J was trimmed by 5 bases and V by 6 bases; bases with no gene match: 4. The CDR3 nucleotides read TGCGCCAGCAGGGGACAGGGGGCTTTTACTGAAGCTTTCTTT. It yields the protein CASRGQGAFTEAFF.

This clonotype was detected many times. The chain's CDR3 is CAWTDSPASYNEQFF. CDR3 sequence (DNA): TGTGCCTGGACTGACAGCCCTGCTAGCTACAATGAGCAGTTCTTC. The chain has TRBV30 and TRBJ2-1; tentative D call: TRBD1 (5 bases). Germline V CDR1 and CDR2: GTSNPN, SVGIG (reference sequence). The CDR3 is 15 residues long. With 4 bases removed from V and 3 bases from J, the gap between germline ends came to 16 bases.

A remark on this clonotype: One base away lies a much larger clone, so this may be a sequencing read error. No conserved phenylalanine or tryptophan is present at the end of the CDR3, so a read error is the likely explanation. The chain couples TRBV2 to TRBJ2-2; 7 bases match TRBD1. J was trimmed by 4 bases and V by 6 bases; bases with no gene match: 14. Germline V gives CDR1 SNHLY, CDR2 FYNNEI. The CDR3 loop spans 17 amino acids. Here the CDR3 reads CASRQLLRTGGTGELFI. CDR3 DNA: TGTGCCAGCAGGCAACTATTACGGACAGGAGGCACCGGGGAGCTGTTTATT.

CDR3 coding DNA: TGTGCCAGCAGCCTAGGCGGATATCGGAACACCATATATTTT. This translates into CASSLGGYRNTIYF. The chain is built from TRBV3-1 and TRBJ1-3; D is ambiguous. The germline V gene has CDR1 LGHDT and CDR2 YNNKEL (reference sequence). The V and J ends lost 4 bases and 7 bases respectively, with 14 bases between them. The CDR3 is made up of 14 amino acids.

This clonotype was found many times. The chain is built from TRBV7-8 and TRBJ1-1; a weak D match, TRBD1 (6 bases). This CDR3 contains 14 residues. The ends were cut back, 1 base at V and 5 bases at J, with 11 bases in the middle. Germline V gene data show CDR1 as SGHVS and CDR2 as FQNEAQ. The CDR3 spells CASSLDHQGTEAFF. In nucleotides, the CDR3 is TGTGCCAGCAGCTTAGATCACCAGGGGACTGAAGCTTTCTTT.

Many counts were recorded for this clonotype. V usage is TRBV28 and J usage is TRBJ2-2; D might be TRBD1 (5 bases). In germline, CDR1 is MDHEN, CDR2 SYDVKM. The CDR3 is 14 amino acids. Trimming removed 7 bases from V and 4 bases from J, with 13 bases in between. The CDR3 sequence is CASTSRVGTGELFF. As DNA, the CDR3 is TGTGCCAGCACCTCCAGGGTTGGCACCGGGGAGCTGTTTTTT.

This clonotype appeared many times. The chain is built from TRBV18 and TRBJ2-3; D is unclear. The CDR3 extends over 13 amino acids. Trimming pared 3 bases from V and 0 bases from J, leaving 4 bases between. Germline assignment: CDR1 KGHSH and CDR2 LQKENI. This CDR3 reads CASSPTSTDTQYF. The CDR3 DNA sequence: TGTGCCAGCTCACCGACGAGCACAGATACGCAGTATTTT.

This clonotype was seen repeatedly, ten times or more. The chain employs TRBV19 and TRBJ2-2; perhaps TRBD1 as D (6 bases). This CDR3 spans 14 amino acids. Germline lookup yields CDR1 LNHDA and CDR2 SQIVND (reference sequence). V lost 4 bases and J 1 base, leaving 7 bases between the germline ends. CDR3 coding DNA: TGTGCCAGTAGTAAGGGACAGAACACCGGGGAGCTGTTTTTT. The encoded protein is CASSKGQNTGELFF.

This clonotype was found many times. The chain joins TRBV7-9 to TRBJ2-1, with 9 bases that match TRBD2. The germline V gene encodes CDR1 SEHNR and CDR2 FQNEAQ (reference sequence). The CDR3 totals 15 residues. After removal of 3 bases from V and 9 bases from J, the junction contained 9 bases not matched to a gene. The CDR3 coding sequence is TGTGCCAGCAGCTTTTTAGCGGGAGCTTTGCTTGAGCAGTTCTTC. Translating it yields CASSFLAGALLEQFF.